These T cell receptor beta chains were read from a single sample in a study of OX40 agonist ivuxolimab in advanced cancers. Generated by immunoSEQ multiplex PCR, the TCRdb table keeps only in-frame clones and is missing some. The sample comprises some 74,000 clones, approximately 78% of which are singletons, and approximately 5.1% rests with the top ten. The sample in question was CD4+ or CD8+ T cells sorted from blood, obtained in a trial of the OX40 agonist ivuxolimab. Every receptor here comes from an adult with an advanced solid tumor such as melanoma, head and neck, liver or kidney cancer. The CDR3 runs from the conserved cysteine through the conserved F or W. Each record gives: clone size, V gene, CDR3 length, CDR3 protein. The size of a clone is reported for some rows only, either as once, few or many, or as a class for expanded clones.

once,TRBV18,13,CASSPERAGGYTF
few,TRBV28,11,CASSTGHSQYF
.,TRBV18,13,CASSPPAGYGYTF
.,TRBV28,16,CASSSQKGSTNEKLFF
once,TRBV28,13,CASSSGGALEQYF
.,TRBV5-1,16,CASTRSLTGQGAEQYF
few,TRBV18,17,CASSPPHAQRGAAEAFF
.,TRBV4-1,15,CASAPGFSGTGELFF
.,TRBV19,15,CASSIQSGRTDTQYF
.,TRBV6-6,14,CASSYSGQGNGYTF
once,TRBV7-6,14,CASSISTTNEKLFF
.,TRBV6-6,15,CASGRDPGTLFSYTF
.,TRBV4-1,21,CASSQDDTPGLGYSSYNEQFF
once,TRBV15,15,CATSRESDSTYEQYF
.,TRBV18,15,CASSPPSRGTGELFF
.,TRBV1,20,CTSSHKRSGGPDSGANVLTF
.,TRBV4-1,17,CASSQRSSGGAGDTQYF
.,TRBV6-5,14,CASSSTIGGAEQYF
.,TRBV19,13,CASSLDRGYEQYF
.,TRBV7-8,19,CASSLSRTSGGAYTGELFF
.,TRBV10-3,16,CAISLTGTGTSYEQYF
.,TRBV19,14,CASTRQLMNTEAFF
.,TRBV18,15,CASSANRDSNQPQHF
.,TRBV28,14,CASSLSGGGNTIYF
.,TRBV18,15,CASSPSRTDRYGYTF
.,TRBV15,16,CATSRDLGVSFEEQYF
.,TRBV28,12,CASSRQGYGYTF
.,TRBV7-8,16,CASSLSNKGFFYGYTF